These 7 T cell receptor beta chains were all obtained from the same sample, sequenced in a study of cytomegalovirus exposure and HLA in healthy donors. Measured with immunoSEQ multiplex PCR; TCRdb has only the in-frame clones, and not every one. The top ten clones hold approximately 2% of a sample with fewer than 200,000 clones, 86% of them seen once. The specimen was PBMCs. The source is a woman aged 18 to 35 in good health and CMV-seronegative.

The chain uses TRBV28 and TRBJ2-7; the match to TRBD1 covers 10 bases. V was clipped by 0 bases and J by 4 bases; unmatched bases: 3. CDR3 size: 15 residues. Per germline, CDR1 MDHEN and CDR2 SYDVKM. CDR3 protein: CASSLWTGGVYEQYF. The CDR3, as DNA: TGTGCCAGCAGTTTATGGACAGGGGGCGTGTACGAGCAGTACTTC.

V is TRBV4-3 and J is TRBJ2-2; 7 nucleotides line up with TRBD1. Looked up from germline, CDR1 is LGHNA and CDR2 is YSLEER. The CDR3 runs 15 residues. Trimming removed 3 bases from V and 5 bases from J; junction bases left unmatched: 6. CDR3 amino acids: CASSHINRGTGELFF. DNA for the CDR3: TGCGCCAGCAGCCACATCAACAGGGGAACCGGGGAGCTGTTTTTT.

This clone was detected only once. V gene TRBV28 combines with J gene TRBJ1-2; 10 nucleotides line up with TRBD1. The CDR3 contains 12 residues. The V segment lost 8 bases and the J segment 8 bases; nucleotides outside the gene matches: 5. Germline CDR1 reads MDHEN; CDR2 reads SYDVKM. CDR3 sequence (DNA): TGTGCCAGCGGCCGGGACAGGGGAGGCTACACCTTC. As protein: CASGRDRGGYTF.

The chain has TRBV5-4 and TRBJ2-7, with a possible D match to TRBD2 (6 bases). This CDR3 is built from 16 residues. The germline V gene has CDR1 SGHNT and CDR2 YYREEE (reference sequence). Trimming pared 4 bases from V and 1 base from J, leaving 18 bases between. The CDR3 sequence: CASSPHPGGLSYEQYF. CDR3 nucleotides: TGTGCCAGCAGCCCACACCCCGGAGGGCTATCCTACGAGCAGTACTTC.

This chain connects TRBV27 to TRBJ2-4; 8 bases align to TRBD1. The CDR3 runs 15 residues. The germline gives CDR1 MNHEY, CDR2 SMNVEV (reference sequence). V was clipped by 5 bases and J by 5 bases; unmatched bases: 8. The CDR3 sequence is CASSPAQGAENIQYF. CDR3 sequence (DNA): TGTGCCAGCAGTCCCGCCCAGGGGGCGGAAAACATTCAGTACTTC.

The chain carries TRBV9 and TRBJ2-6; 7 nucleotides line up with TRBD1. The V gene's germline CDR1 is SGDLS and CDR2 YYNGEE. J lost 2 bases, V lost 4 bases, and 3 bases had no gene match. There are 15 residues in the CDR3. CDR3 nucleotides: TGTGCCAGCAGCCAGACAGGGCCTGGGGCCAACGTCCTGACTTTC. This codes for CASSQTGPGANVLTF.

There are a few counts of this clone. This rearrangement joins TRBV6-7 to TRBJ2-7, with 11 bases lining up with TRBD2. TRBV6-7 is filed as an ORF, its function uncertain. V lost 5 bases and J lost 2; bases outside the gene matches: 8. The CDR3 length is 16 residues. The DNA of the CDR3 is TGTGCCAGCAGTCGCCCACCGGGACTAGCGGCCTACGAGCAGTACTTC. Its protein is CASSRPPGLAAYEQYF.